The T cell receptor (beta chain) described here comes from a study of post-analysis software for immune sequencing data. Study background: Relapsing-remitting, secondary progressive and progressive-relapsing forms made up the multiple sclerosis disease courses. Regarding the study as a whole: The five TRBV segments detected at higher frequency in patients than in controls included TRBV5-6, TRBV5-1 and TRBV20-1. Compared against controls, patients with multiple sclerosis displayed significantly lower normalized Chao1 diversity.

The CDR3 length is 16 residues. The authors incorporated unique molecular identifiers into the TCR beta cDNA libraries. TCRdb re-derived calls from the PCR reads in MiXCR, one entry per CDR3 protein. The sample carries 150,000 to 200,000 distinct CDR3 sequences, around 30% recorded once. Of note for this clonotype: Its antigen is unknown.

Sequences were obtained from blood. The clonotype originates from a girl between 5 and 17 years old with multiple sclerosis. V and J are TRBV21-1 and TRBJ2-7; TRBD1, the table's D call, lacks a check against the DNA. TRBV21-1 is designated a pseudogene. The CDR3 is CASSKVGGRGPYEQYF. The DNA for the CDR3 is TGTGCCAGCAGCAAAGTAGGTGGCAGGGGGCCCTACGAGCAGTACTTC.